One sample yielded the 16 T cell receptor beta chains listed below, sequenced in a study of OX40 agonist ivuxolimab in advanced cancers. The protocol was immunoSEQ multiplex PCR, while the TCRdb copy is restricted to in-frame clones and leaves out a portion. The sample contains around 95,000 clones, roughly 93% of which appear only once. This specimen was CD4+ or CD8+ T cells sorted from blood, taken in a trial of the OX40 agonist ivuxolimab. These receptors all stem from an adult with an advanced solid tumor such as melanoma, head and neck, liver or kidney cancer.

In the case of this clone: An end of the junction differs from the germline gene, which may be a read error. The chain carries TRBV7-2 and TRBJ2-5; either TRBD1 or TRBD2 may supply D (5 bases each). CDR3 length equals 15 residues. Germline V gives CDR1 SGHTA, CDR2 FQGNSA. CDR3 loop: CASNLEGFPSETQYF. The CDR3 coding sequence is TGTGCCAGCAACTTAGAGGGGTTTCCCTCGGAGACCCAGTACTTC. The full variable domain, its missing parts supplied by reference TRBV7-2 and TRBJ2-5, is GAGVSQSPSNKVTEKGKDVELRCDPISGHTALYWYRQSLGQGLEFLIYFQGNSAPDKSGLPSDRFSAERTGGSVSTLTIQRTQQEDSAVYLCASNLEGFPSETQYFGPGTRLLVL.

The V and J genes are TRBV10-2 and TRBJ2-5, with D tentatively TRBD1 (6 bases). Germline CDR1 is WSHSY and CDR2 is SAAADI. There are 14 residues in the CDR3. The V end lost 4 bases, the J end lost 3 bases, and 12 bases lay between the germline ends. Here the CDR3 reads CASSGIQGEETQYF. CDR3 bases: TGCGCCAGCAGTGGAATACAGGGAGAAGAGACCCAGTACTTC.

The gene calls are TRBV7-9 and TRBJ2-5; D might be TRBD1 (6 bases). This CDR3 is 14 amino acids long. The germline V gene encodes CDR1 SEHNR and CDR2 FQNEAQ (reference sequence). V lost 1 base and J 5 bases, leaving 11 bases between the germline ends. CDR3 region: CASSLVSGVETQYF. DNA for the CDR3: TGTGCCAGCAGCTTAGTGTCAGGGGTCGAGACCCAGTACTTC. The whole variable domain, remainder taken from reference TRBV7-9 and TRBJ2-5, is DTGVSQNPRHKITKRGQNVTFRCDPISEHNRLYWYRQTLGQGPEFLTYFQNEAQLEKSRLLSDRFSAERPKGSFSTLEIQRTEQGDSAMYLCASSLVSGVETQYFGPGTRLLVL.

The chain joins TRBV27 to TRBJ2-7; 9 bases line up with TRBD2. This CDR3 is built from 14 residues. Trimming at V came to 4 bases and at J to 4 bases, leaving 5 bases not matched to a gene. Germline V gene lookup returns CDR1 MNHEY and CDR2 SMNVEV (reference sequence). CDR3 loop: CASSSVAGVYEQYF. The CDR3 nucleotides are TGTGCCAGCAGTTCGGTAGCGGGAGTATACGAGCAGTACTTC.

The rearrangement links TRBV7-9 to TRBJ1-1; D gene uncertain. The germline gives CDR1 SEHNR, CDR2 FQNEAQ (reference sequence). The germline V and J ends were trimmed by 8 bases and 1 base, with 11 bases remaining between them. CDR3 size: 13 residues. The CDR3 sequence is CASERQANTEAFF. The CDR3 DNA reads as TGTGCCAGCGAAAGACAAGCGAACACTGAAGCTTTCTTT.

This sequence joins TRBV6-1 and TRBJ2-1, with 11 positions matching TRBD2. The CDR3 length is 15 residues. V shed 4 bases and J 5 bases; nucleotides not matched to a gene: 4. Looked up from germline, CDR1 is MNHNS and CDR2 is SASEGT. The CDR3 region has the DNA TGTGCCAGCAGTGCGGGACTAGCGGATGACAATGAGCAGTTCTTC. Its translation is CASSAGLADDNEQFF.

The V call is TRBV2, the J call TRBJ2-7, with 7 nucleotides matching TRBD1. Germline CDR1 is SNHLY and CDR2 is FYNNEI. Germline trimming cut 0 bases from V and 4 bases from J; bases unmatched to any gene: 12. This CDR3 is 17 amino acids long. The DNA of the CDR3 is TGTGCCAGCAGTGAAGCGCTTGACAGGGTGGTAGGATACGAGCAGTACTTC. Translating it yields CASSEALDRVVGYEQYF.

V gene TRBV5-1 combines with J gene TRBJ2-5; TRBD1 agrees at 9 bases. Near its end, the DNA agrees better with TRBJ2-7, so the J call may be wrong. Germline CDR1 and CDR2: SGHRS and YFSETQ. The CDR3 length is 15 residues. The CDR3 loop reads CASSLGQGEGYEQYF. CDR3 nucleotides: TGCGCCAGCAGCTTGGGACAGGGGGAGGGTTACGAGCAGTACTTC.

V gene TRBV30 combines with J gene TRBJ2-7; D unclear. Germline CDR1 and CDR2: GTSNPN and SVGIG (reference sequence). V lost 0 bases and J lost 7, with 13 bases in between. CDR3 size: 13 residues. The CDR3 bases are TGTGCCTGGAGTGTAGTCGGAGACGGGGAGCAGTACTTC. Translated: CAWSVVGDGEQYF.

This rearrangement joins TRBV5-1 to TRBJ1-6, with TRBD1 matching 7 bases. J gave up 9 bases and V 5 bases, and 14 bases lay outside the gene matches. There are 16 residues in the CDR3. Germline CDR1 and CDR2: SGHRS and YFSETQ. CDR3 in DNA: TGCGCCAGCAGTACGACAGGGCTTCAAGTAGGTTCACCCCTCCACTTT. Protein: CASSTTGLQVGSPLHF.

J is TRBJ1-3 and V is TRBV6-5; unclear D gene. This CDR3 spans 16 amino acids. Germline V gene sequence: CDR1 MNHEY, CDR2 SVGAGI. V was pared by 2 bases and J by 4 bases, with 15 bases between. CDR3 protein: CASSYKTWTSGNTIYF. The CDR3 DNA is TGTGCCAGCAGTTACAAGACATGGACCTCGGGAAACACCATATATTTT.

V usage is TRBV30 and J usage is TRBJ1-3; no definite D call. The CDR3 is 16 residues long. V was cut by 0 bases and J by 3 bases, with 15 bases left in between. Germline assignment: CDR1 GTSNPN and CDR2 SVGIG (reference sequence). The CDR3 spells CAWSVRRERDGNTIYF. CDR3 in DNA: TGTGCCTGGAGTGTACGGAGGGAGAGGGATGGAAACACCATATATTTT.

The chain joins TRBV6-5 to TRBJ2-7; D might be TRBD1 or TRBD2, each matching 5 bases. Trimming removed 6 bases from V and 3 bases from J, with 15 bases in between. This CDR3 spans 14 amino acids. The germline V gene has CDR1 MNHEY and CDR2 SVGAGI. In DNA form, the CDR3 reads TGTGCCAGCAGCCCGGGACGACGTTTCTACGAGCAGTACTTC. Translated: CASSPGRRFYEQYF.

The DNA for the CDR3 is TGTGCCATCAGTGAGTCGGACTATGGCTACACCTTC. This sequence encodes CAISESDYGYTF. The J gene is TRBJ1-2, the V gene TRBV10-3; D is ambiguous. The CDR3 totals 12 residues. The V and J ends lost 0 bases and 3 bases respectively, with 2 bases between them. Germline V gene data show CDR1 as ENHRY and CDR2 as SYGVKD.

The chain joins TRBV6-1 to TRBJ2-1; 9 nucleotides align to TRBD1. The V gene end was trimmed by 1 base and the J gene end by 12 bases; junction bases not matched to a gene: 4. CDR1 and CDR2 from the germline V gene are MNHNS and SASEGT. The CDR3 totals 13 residues. CDR3 protein: CASSEGQGVGQFF. In DNA, the CDR3 is TGTGCCAGCAGTGAAGGACAGGGGGTGGGGCAGTTCTTC.

The CDR3 nucleotides read TGCGCCAGCAGCTATGAGACTAGCGGGAAGACAGATACGCAGTATTTT. It codes for CASSYETSGKTDTQYF. J is TRBJ2-3 and V is TRBV5-1; the match to TRBD2 covers 11 bases. CDR3 length equals 16 residues. V dropped 3 bases and J dropped 3; count of bases not matched to a gene: 6. Germline CDR1 SGHRS, CDR2 YFSETQ.